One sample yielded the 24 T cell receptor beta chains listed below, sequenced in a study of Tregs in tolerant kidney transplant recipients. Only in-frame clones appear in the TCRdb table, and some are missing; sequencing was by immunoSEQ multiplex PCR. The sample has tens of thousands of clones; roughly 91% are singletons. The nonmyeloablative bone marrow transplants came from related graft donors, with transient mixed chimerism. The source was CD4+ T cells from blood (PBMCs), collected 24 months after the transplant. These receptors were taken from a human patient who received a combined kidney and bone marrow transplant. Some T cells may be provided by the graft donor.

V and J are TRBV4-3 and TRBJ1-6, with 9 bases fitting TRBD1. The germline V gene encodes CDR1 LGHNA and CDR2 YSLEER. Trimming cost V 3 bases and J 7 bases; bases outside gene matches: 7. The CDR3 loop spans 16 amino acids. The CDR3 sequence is CASSQGQGQENSPLHF. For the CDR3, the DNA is TGCGCCAGCAGCCAGGGACAGGGCCAAGAGAATTCACCCCTCCACTTT.

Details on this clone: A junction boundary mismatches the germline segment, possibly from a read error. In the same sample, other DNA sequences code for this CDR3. The CDR3 loop is CASNPTGDNSPLHF. The DNA for the CDR3 is TGTGCCAGCAATCCCACAGGGGATAATTCCCCCCTCCACTTT. The chain links TRBV28 to TRBJ1-6; 7 bases map to TRBD1. The V gene's germline CDR1 is MDHEN and CDR2 SYDVKM. This CDR3 is built from 14 residues.

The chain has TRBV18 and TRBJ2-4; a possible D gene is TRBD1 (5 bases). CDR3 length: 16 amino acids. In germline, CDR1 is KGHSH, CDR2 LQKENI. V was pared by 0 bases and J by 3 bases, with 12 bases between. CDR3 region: CASSPPDTWGKNIQYF. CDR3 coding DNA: TGTGCCAGCTCACCACCGGACACCTGGGGCAAAAACATTCAGTACTTC.

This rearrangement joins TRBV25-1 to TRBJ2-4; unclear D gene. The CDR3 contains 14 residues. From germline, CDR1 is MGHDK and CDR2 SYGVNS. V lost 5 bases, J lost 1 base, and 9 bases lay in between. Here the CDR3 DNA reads TGTGCCAGCAGTAATACAGTCGCCAAAAACATTCAGTACTTC. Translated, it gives CASSNTVAKNIQYF.

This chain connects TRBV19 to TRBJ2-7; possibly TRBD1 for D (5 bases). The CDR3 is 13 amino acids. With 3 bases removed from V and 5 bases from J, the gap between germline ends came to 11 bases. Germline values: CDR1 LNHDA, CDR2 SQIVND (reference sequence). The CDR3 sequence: CASSISGSDEQYF. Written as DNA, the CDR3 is TGTGCCAGTAGTATCTCAGGGTCCGACGAGCAGTACTTC.

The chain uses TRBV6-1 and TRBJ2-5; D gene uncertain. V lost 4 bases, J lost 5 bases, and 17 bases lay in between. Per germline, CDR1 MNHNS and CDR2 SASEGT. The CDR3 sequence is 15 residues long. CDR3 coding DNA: TGTGCCAGCAGTGTAGACGGGTTTCCTTATGAGACCCAGTACTTC. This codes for CASSVDGFPYETQYF.

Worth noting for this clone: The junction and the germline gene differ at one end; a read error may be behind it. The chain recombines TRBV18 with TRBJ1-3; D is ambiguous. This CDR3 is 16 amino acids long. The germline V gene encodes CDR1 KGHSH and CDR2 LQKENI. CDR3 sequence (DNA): TGTGCCGGCTCACCGGTATCGAGGGTAACTGGAAACACCATATATTTT. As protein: CAGSPVSRVTGNTIYF.

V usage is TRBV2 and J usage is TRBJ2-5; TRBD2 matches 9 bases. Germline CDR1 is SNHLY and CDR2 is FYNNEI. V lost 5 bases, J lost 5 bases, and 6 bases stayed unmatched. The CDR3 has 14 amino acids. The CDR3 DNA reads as TGTGCCAGCAGTCCGCGGGGGGGTTTGGAGACCCAGTACTTC. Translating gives CASSPRGGLETQYF.

CDR3 coding DNA: TGTGCCAGCAGTCTTGACTGGGGAGAAGGGAACTATGGCTACACCTTC. Amino acid sequence: CASSLDWGEGNYGYTF. The V and J genes are TRBV2 and TRBJ1-2; D is uncertain. Looked up from germline, CDR1 is SNHLY and CDR2 is FYNNEI. V gave up 5 bases and J gave up 2 bases, with 18 bases separating them. This CDR3 has 16 residues.

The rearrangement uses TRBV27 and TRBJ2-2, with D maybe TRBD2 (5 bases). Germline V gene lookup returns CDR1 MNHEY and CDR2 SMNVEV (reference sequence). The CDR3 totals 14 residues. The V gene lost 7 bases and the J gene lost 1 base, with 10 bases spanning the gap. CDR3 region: CASTLSGNTGELFF. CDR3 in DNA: TGTGCCAGCACCTTAAGCGGGAACACCGGGGAGCTGTTTTTT.

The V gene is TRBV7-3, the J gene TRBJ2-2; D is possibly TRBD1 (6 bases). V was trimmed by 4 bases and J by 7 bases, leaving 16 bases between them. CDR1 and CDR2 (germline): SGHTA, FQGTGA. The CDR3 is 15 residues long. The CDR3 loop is CASSSLTGQGGELFF. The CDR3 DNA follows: TGTGCCAGCAGCTCACTGACAGGTCAAGGCGGGGAGCTGTTTTTT.

For the CDR3, the DNA is TGTGCCAGCAGCTTGGGACCTAGCGGGGCCAACAATGAGCAGTTCTTC. It codes for CASSLGPSGANNEQFF. The V gene is TRBV7-3, the J gene TRBJ2-1; TRBD2 matches 9 bases. V shed 3 bases and J 5 bases; nucleotides not matched to a gene: 8. The CDR3 spans 16 residues. Germline CDR1 and CDR2: SGHTA and FQGTGA. Complete variable domain (other parts from reference TRBV7-3 and TRBJ2-1): GAGVSQTPSNKVTEKGKYVELRCDPISGHTALYWYRQSLGQGPEFLIYFQGTGAADDSGLPNDRFFAVRPEGSVSTLKIQRTERGDSAVYLCASSLGPSGANNEQFFGPGTRLTVL.

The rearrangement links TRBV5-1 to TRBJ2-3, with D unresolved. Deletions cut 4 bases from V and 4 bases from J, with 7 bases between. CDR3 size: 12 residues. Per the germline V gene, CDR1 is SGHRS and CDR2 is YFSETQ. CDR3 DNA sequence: TGCGCCAGCAGCCCCCTGTCAGATACGCAGTATTTT. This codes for CASSPLSDTQYF. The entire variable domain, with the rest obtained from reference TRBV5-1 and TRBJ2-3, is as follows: KAGVTQTPRYLIKTRGQQVTLSCSPISGHRSVSWYQQTPGQGLQFLFEYFSETQRNKGNFPGRFSGRQFSNSRSEMNVSTLELGDSALYLCASSPLSDTQYFGPGTRLTVL.

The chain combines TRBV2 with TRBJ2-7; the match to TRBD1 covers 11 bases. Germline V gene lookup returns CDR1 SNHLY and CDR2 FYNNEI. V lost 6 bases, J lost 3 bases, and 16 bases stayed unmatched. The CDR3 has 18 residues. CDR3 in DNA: TGTGCCAGCAGGTTTTGGGGACAGGGGGTAAGGGGTGTCTACGAGCAGTACTTC. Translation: CASRFWGQGVRGVYEQYF.

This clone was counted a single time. The chain's CDR3 is CASSLGQASTDTQYF. For the CDR3, the DNA is TGTGCCAGCAGTTTAGGACAGGCAAGCACAGATACGCAGTATTTT. V gene TRBV6-6 combines with J gene TRBJ2-3; 7 bases align to TRBD1. This CDR3 region has 15 residues. V lost 4 bases to trimming and J lost 0 bases; unmatched junction nucleotides: 4. Germline V lookup: CDR1 MNHNY, CDR2 SVGAGI (reference sequence).

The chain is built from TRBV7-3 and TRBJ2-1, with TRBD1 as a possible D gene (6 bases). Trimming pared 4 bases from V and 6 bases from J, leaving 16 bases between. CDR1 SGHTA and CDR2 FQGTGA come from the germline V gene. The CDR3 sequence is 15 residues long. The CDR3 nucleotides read TGTGCCAGCAGCTCCGACAGGCTCTTTGGCAATGAGCAGTTCTTC. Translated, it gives CASSSDRLFGNEQFF. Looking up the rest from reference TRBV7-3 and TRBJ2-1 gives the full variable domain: GAGVSQTPSNKVTEKGKYVELRCDPISGHTALYWYRQSLGQGPEFLIYFQGTGAADDSGLPNDRFFAVRPEGSVSTLKIQRTERGDSAVYLCASSSDRLFGNEQFFGPGTRLTVL.

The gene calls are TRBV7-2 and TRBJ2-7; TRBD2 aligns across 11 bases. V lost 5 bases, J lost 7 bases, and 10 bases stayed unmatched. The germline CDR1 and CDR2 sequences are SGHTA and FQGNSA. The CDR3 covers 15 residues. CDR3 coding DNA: TGTGCCAGCAGCCGACTAGCGGGGACTTTGGGGGAGCAGTACTTC. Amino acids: CASSRLAGTLGEQYF.

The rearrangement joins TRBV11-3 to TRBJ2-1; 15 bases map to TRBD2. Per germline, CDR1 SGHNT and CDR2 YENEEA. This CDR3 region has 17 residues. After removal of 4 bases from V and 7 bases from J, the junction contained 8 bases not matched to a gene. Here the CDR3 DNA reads TGTGCCAGCAGCTCGGGGACTAGCGGGAGGAAAAGAAATGAGCAGTTCTTC. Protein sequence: CASSSGTSGRKRNEQFF. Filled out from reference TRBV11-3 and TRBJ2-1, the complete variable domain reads EAGVVQSPRYKIIEKKQPVAFWCNPISGHNTLYWYLQNLGQGPELLIRYENEEAVDDSQLPKDRFSAERLKGVDSTLKIQPAELGDSAVYLCASSSGTSGRKRNEQFFGPGTRLTVL.

The CDR3 spells CASSPRTGVYNEQFF. CDR3 coding DNA: TGTGCCAGCTCACCACGGACAGGGGTGTACAATGAGCAGTTCTTC. The rearrangement links TRBV18 to TRBJ2-1; TRBD1 matches 9 bases. This CDR3 comprises 15 residues. V lost 1 base, J lost 4 bases, and 2 bases stayed unmatched. From germline, CDR1 is KGHSH and CDR2 LQKENI.

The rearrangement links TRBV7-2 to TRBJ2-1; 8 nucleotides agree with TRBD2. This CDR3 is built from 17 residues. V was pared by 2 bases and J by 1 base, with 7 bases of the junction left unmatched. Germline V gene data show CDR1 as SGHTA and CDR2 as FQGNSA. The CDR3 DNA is TGTGCCAGCAGCTTAAGGCGGGGGGCCGTTTCCTACAATGAGCAGTTCTTC. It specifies CASSLRRGAVSYNEQFF.

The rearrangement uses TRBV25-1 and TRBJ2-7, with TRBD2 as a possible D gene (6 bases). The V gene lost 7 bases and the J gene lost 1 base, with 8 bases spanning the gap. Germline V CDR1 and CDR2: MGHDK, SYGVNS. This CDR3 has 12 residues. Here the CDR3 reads CASTGRSYEQYF. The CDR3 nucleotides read TGTGCCAGCACAGGGAGGTCCTACGAGCAGTACTTC.

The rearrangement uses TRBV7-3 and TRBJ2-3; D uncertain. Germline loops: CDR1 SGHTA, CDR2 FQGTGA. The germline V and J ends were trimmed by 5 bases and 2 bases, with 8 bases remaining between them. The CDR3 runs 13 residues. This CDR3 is CASSQTPTDTQYF. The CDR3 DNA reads TGTGCCAGCAGCCAGACACCCACAGATACGCAGTATTTT.

The CDR3 loop is CASSFTRAAGGTDTQYF. For the CDR3, the DNA is TGTGCCAGCAGCTTCACCAGAGCGGCAGGAGGCACAGATACGCAGTATTTT. The V gene is TRBV11-3, the J gene TRBJ2-3, with D possibly matching TRBD2 (5 bases). The CDR3 runs to 17 residues. V dropped 3 bases and J dropped 1 base, with 17 bases sitting between them. Germline loops: CDR1 SGHNT, CDR2 YENEEA. Full variable domain (missing parts from reference TRBV11-3 and TRBJ2-3): EAGVVQSPRYKIIEKKQPVAFWCNPISGHNTLYWYLQNLGQGPELLIRYENEEAVDDSQLPKDRFSAERLKGVDSTLKIQPAELGDSAVYLCASSFTRAAGGTDTQYFGPGTRLTVL.

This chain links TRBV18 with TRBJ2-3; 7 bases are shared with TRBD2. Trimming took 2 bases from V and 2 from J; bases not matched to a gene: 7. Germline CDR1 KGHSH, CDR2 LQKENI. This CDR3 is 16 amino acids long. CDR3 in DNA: TGTGCCAGCTCACCATTGGCTAGCGGTTACACAGATACGCAGTATTTT. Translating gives CASSPLASGYTDTQYF.